Listed below are T cell receptor beta chains from one sample, sequenced in a study of CD8 T cells in Susac syndrome. One entry per CDR3 protein results from TCRdb running MiXCR on the immunoSEQ multiplex PCR reads. The sample records a few hundred thousand distinct CDR3 sequences, about 82% being singletons. The sequenced material came from CD8+ T cells from PBMCs. These receptors came from a human donor with multiple sclerosis. The CDR3 runs from the conserved cysteine through the conserved F or W. The order of the fields is clone size, D gene, J gene, V gene, CDR3 protein, CDR3 DNA. D genes are given only for firm matches. Rows give clone size only sometimes, using once, few, many, or a class for an expanded clone.

few NA TRBJ2-7 TRBV6-2/TRBV6-3 CASSYKDREQYF TGTGCCAGCAGTTACAAGGACCGCGAGCAGTACTTC
once NA TRBJ2-5 TRBV7-9 CASSLVGPSAETQYF TGTGCCAGCAGCTTAGTTGGGCCCTCCGCAGAGACCCAGTACTTC
NA NA TRBJ1-1 TRBV7-2 CASSAGRGFTEAFF TGTGCCAGCAGCGCCGGACGCGGTTTCACTGAAGCTTTCTTT
NA NA TRBJ1-5 TRBV10-3 CAISEEGPLSQHF TGTGCCATCAGTGAGGAGGGGCCCCTGTCCCAGCATTTT
NA NA TRBJ2-1 TRBV5-6 CASNPGPGSYNEQFF TGTGCCAGCAACCCGGGGCCCGGATCCTACAATGAGCAGTTCTTC
NA NA TRBJ1-2 TRBV20-1 CSAYTPQGHYYGYTF TGCAGTGCTTATACACCCCAGGGGCACTACTATGGCTACACCTTC
NA NA TRBJ1-1 TRBV4-3 CASSQDWGGEGTEAFF TGCGCCAGCAGCCAAGATTGGGGAGGGGAAGGCACTGAAGCTTTCTTT
NA TRBD1 TRBJ2-5 TRBV7-6 CASSLAPTGGEETQYF TGTGCCAGCAGCTTAGCCCCGACAGGGGGCGAAGAGACCCAGTACTTC
NA NA TRBJ1-1 TRBV27 CASSLGLYGSTEAFF TGTGCCAGCAGTCTAGGACTATACGGGAGCACTGAAGCTTTCTTT
NA NA TRBJ1-5 TRBV20-1 CSAREGGQPQHF TGCAGTGCTAGAGAAGGGGGTCAGCCCCAGCATTTT
NA NA TRBJ2-5 TRBV6-5 CASSFQGYGQETQYF TGTGCCAGCAGTTTTCAGGGGTACGGCCAAGAGACCCAGTACTTC
NA NA TRBJ1-1 TRBV7-2 CASSFLLGAISHLTEAFF TGTGCCAGCAGCTTCCTCTTGGGGGCGATATCCCACCTCACTGAAGCTTTCTTT
NA NA TRBJ2-7 TRBV11-2 CASSLGLREQYF TGTGCCAGCAGCTTAGGGCTACGCGAGCAGTACTTC
NA TRBD1 TRBJ1-1 TRBV12-3/TRBV12-4 CASSFGGQGKNTEAFF TGCGCCAGCAGTTTCGGGGGACAGGGGAAAAACACTGAAGCTTTCTTT
NA NA TRBJ2-2 TRBV19 CASTLMGGELFF TGTGCCAGTACACTCATGGGCGGGGAGCTGTTTTTT
few NA TRBJ1-1 TRBV28 CASSLYPLPGQPNTEAFF TGTGCCAGCAGTTTATATCCCCTCCCAGGGCAGCCGAACACTGAAGCTTTCTTT
NA NA TRBJ1-3 TRBV6-2/TRBV6-3 CASSYYSSGNTIYF TGTGCCAGCAGTTACTACAGCTCTGGAAACACCATATATTTT
NA NA TRBJ2-4 TRBV4-1 CASSQDSPVAKNIQYF TGCGCCAGCAGCCAAGATAGCCCAGTGGCCAAAAACATTCAGTACTTC
NA NA TRBJ1-2 TRBV7-9 CASSLDGAGSNYGYTF TGTGCCAGCAGCTTAGATGGAGCAGGTTCTAACTATGGCTACACCTTC
NA TRBD2 TRBJ2-1 TRBV7-2 CASSSFGRLAGGANNEQFF TGTGCCAGCAGTTCTTTCGGGAGACTAGCGGGAGGCGCGAACAATGAGCAGTTCTTC
NA TRBD1 TRBJ1-3 TRBV15 CATSRAGGIGNTIYF TGTGCCACCAGCAGAGCAGGGGGTATTGGAAACACCATATATTTT
NA TRBD1 TRBJ2-1 TRBV28 CASSQGAAYNEQFF TGTGCCAGCAGTCAGGGGGCGGCCTACAATGAGCAGTTCTTC
once TRBD1 TRBJ2-7 TRBV5-6 CASSLGDRSYEQYF TGTGCCAGCAGCTTGGGGGACAGATCCTACGAGCAGTACTTC
NA NA TRBJ2-7 TRBV6-5 CASSYELNPLRGYEQYF TGTGCCAGCAGTTACGAGCTCAACCCCCTTAGGGGCTACGAGCAGTACTTC
NA TRBD1 TRBJ2-3 TRBV11-2 CASSLPRDRAKDTQYF TGTGCCAGCAGCTTACCCCGGGACAGAGCAAAAGATACGCAGTATTTT
NA NA TRBJ2-1 TRBV15 CATSRDISEYNEQFF TGTGCCACCAGCAGAGATATATCAGAGTACAATGAGCAGTTCTTC
NA TRBD2 TRBJ2-1 TRBV7-6 CASSFLTAGLVDEQFF TGTGCCAGCAGCTTCCTAACAGCGGGGTTGGTCGATGAGCAGTTCTTC
NA TRBD2 TRBJ2-1 TRBV10-3 CAISESVSRTSGYNEQFF TGTGCCATCAGTGAGTCTGTTTCAAGAACTAGCGGCTACAATGAGCAGTTCTTC
NA TRBD1 TRBJ2-3 TRBV19 CASSIEMTGTFTDTQYF TGTGCCAGTAGTATTGAAATGACAGGGACCTTCACAGATACGCAGTATTTT
NA NA TRBJ2-7 TRBV6-2/TRBV6-3 CASSYSNTEYEQYF TGTGCCAGCAGTTACTCTAACACCGAATACGAGCAGTACTTC
NA NA TRBJ2-7 TRBV4-3 CASSPLGTPAREQYF TGCGCCAGCAGCCCACTCGGGACACCCGCCCGCGAGCAGTACTTC
NA TRBD1 TRBJ2-1 TRBV20-1 CSATPVPGTGLDEQFF TGCAGTGCTACCCCTGTACCCGGGACAGGGTTGGATGAGCAGTTCTTC
NA TRBD2 TRBJ2-7 TRBV6-5 CASSQGLAGNYEQYF TGTGCCAGCAGCCAGGGACTAGCGGGAAACTACGAGCAGTACTTC
NA NA TRBJ2-5 TRBV4-3 CASSDLGGEETQYF TGCGCCAGCAGCGATCTAGGAGGGGAGGAGACCCAGTACTTC
NA NA TRBJ2-2 TRBV6-5 CASSYGRYAGELFF TGTGCCAGCAGTTACGGTAGATACGCCGGGGAGCTGTTTTTT
NA TRBD1 TRBJ2-7 TRBV28 CASSPPQGASTYEQYF TGTGCCAGCAGTCCCCCCCAGGGGGCCTCTACCTACGAGCAGTACTTC
NA NA TRBJ2-1 TRBV7-2 CASSPSIATNEQFF TGTGCCAGCTCCCCGAGCATAGCGACCAATGAGCAGTTCTTC
NA NA TRBJ2-6 TRBV3-1 CASSQDGLPVPRAGANVLTF TGTGCCAGCAGCCAAGATGGTTTGCCAGTTCCTCGGGCGGGGGCCAACGTCCTGACTTTC
NA TRBD1 TRBJ1-5 TRBV5-6 CASSKDRAGQPQHF TGTGCCAGCAGCAAGGACAGGGCAGGACAGCCCCAGCATTTT